Sequencing of this TCR beta chain was carried out in a study of shared clonotypes between healthy human individuals (dated by TCRdb to the early 2020s). Broadly, across the study: The cohort comprised two women and a few men aged 18 to 49 years. For each donor, CD4 naive and CD4 memory were each run on three plates, CD8 naive on two plates, and CD8 memory on one plate. Leukapheresis yielded between about 0.8 and 8.9 billion PBMCs per donor. Libraries were prepared and TCR repertoires were sequenced by different laboratories using diverse techniques, in order to increase sequencing depth and limit assay-specific biases. To estimate repertoire size and how much clonotypes are shared between individuals, the study performed deep sequencing of blood TCR repertoires from a few healthy adults. What the work shows at the level of the full study, not this receptor alone: Rarefaction of sorted-subset datasets indicated incomplete sequencing despite the large sequencing depth. Pairwise subsampling indicated that sequencing depth was expected to affect the degree of clonotype sharing among donors. Compared with non-shared clonotypes, the clonotypes found in all four sorted-subset donors had higher generation probabilities. Because the study included a small number of donors, the genetic and exposure-history diversity represented was limited. Approximately 5% of naive CD4, 3.5% of naive CD8, approximately 2% of memory CD4, and over 0.35% of memory CD8 clonotypes were shared across several donors. Sampling was restricted to blood, and TCR repertoires in tissues likely differ from the TCR repertoires found in blood. Larger estimated clonotype richness was generally found for naive subsets than for memory subsets.

TCR CDR3 regions were amplified from genomic DNA by multiplex PCR using the deep immunoSEQ assay. Extracted genomic DNA from each cell subset was spread evenly across all wells of several immunoSEQ 96-well plates, with each plate serving as a replicate. Each replicate PCR for sorted subsets received around 200 ng genomic DNA, equal to about 30,000 T cell genomes. The purified libraries were quantified using a Qubit 3.0 fluorometer, sized with a Bioanalyzer 2100, and then quantified again using the KAPA Library Quantification kit. Each immunoSEQ 96-well plate was sequenced on its own single-read 150-cycle Illumina NextSeq 550 flow cell. Processing in the source paper ran as follows. Because only junctional sequences without quality scores were contained in the immunoSEQ output, filtering matching that applied to full-length reads could not be performed. To assign V/J genes and CDR3, sequences were annotated using PyIR, a Python wrapper for IgBLAST v1.9, with IMGT germline references. Reads were removed for weak V/J assignments (E-value above 1e-6), missing CDR3, stop codons, out-of-frame junctions, or ambiguous translated residues. V3J clonotypes were defined as sequences sharing the same inferred V gene, J gene, and CDR3 amino acid sequence. The percentage overlap between two repertoires was calculated by dividing the number of shared unique clonotypes by the size of the smaller repertoire. RTK rarefaction, the Chao1 estimator, and Recon v2.1 estimates of unobserved clonotypes were used to assess repertoire richness. Generation probabilities for all TCRbeta clonotypes obtained by the gDNA method from a handful of donors were computed using OLGA. Imported from immuneACCESS, the table was reduced by TCRdb to in-frame sequences with V and J called. These copies leave out some clones; in studies compared against another copy, an unresolved V gene accounts for under half, and the cause of the remainder is not known. V, J and clone size derive from that table, while D and trimming were established from the DNA sequence. The sample table shows approximately 2.1 million clones, and approximately 95% are seen once. Clones ranked in the top ten supply 0.39% of the sample.

Donors were healthy HIV-negative adults with no recently reported acute infections or vaccinations. Only Caucasian adults living in Nashville, Tennessee, USA were represented among the donors. CD4+ T cells were enriched through magnetic negative selection, after which naive cells were positively selected on CD45RA and the remaining negative fraction served as the memory subset. Blood was obtained by leukapheresis, after which PBMCs were separated by Ficoll-Histopaque density gradient centrifugation and cryopreserved in liquid nitrogen vapor phase. Purity and quantity of every magnetically sorted T cell population were checked by analytical flow cytometry. Each sorted fraction had its genomic DNA isolated and then quantified by UV absorbance on a Nanodrop 2000c. A word on this clone: Its antigen specificity is not known. There are no base qualities to consult, and no much larger clone falls within one base.

Unmatched junction bases come to 5, with V trimmed by 0 bases and J by 10 bases. The germline V gene gives CDR1 as SGHTA and CDR2 as FQGNSA. Reading from cysteine to phenylalanine, the CDR3 counts 14 amino acids. Here the CDR3 DNA is all that survives: 42 bases in frame from base 1. This TCR was sampled from a man aged 18-30 years in good health. Some clones in this sample may be carry-over from other donors' samples. The sample was naive CD4+ T cells from PBMCs. The cell subset or site label corresponds to: CD45RA+ positively selected. The rearranged segments are TRBV7-2 and TRBJ1-5; 8 bases in the middle match TRBD1. CDR3 region: CASSLAGQGGPQHF. DNA sequence: TGTGCCAGCAGCTTAGCCGGACAGGGCGGACCCCAGCATTTT.